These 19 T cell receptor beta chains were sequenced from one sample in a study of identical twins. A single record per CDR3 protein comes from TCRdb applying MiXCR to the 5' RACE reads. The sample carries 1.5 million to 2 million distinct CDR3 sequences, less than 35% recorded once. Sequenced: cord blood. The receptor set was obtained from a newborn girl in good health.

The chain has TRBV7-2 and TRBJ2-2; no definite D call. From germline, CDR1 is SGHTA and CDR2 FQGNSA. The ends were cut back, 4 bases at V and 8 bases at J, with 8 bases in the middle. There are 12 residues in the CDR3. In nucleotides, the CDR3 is TGTGCCAGCAGCTCCTTTCTGGGGGAGCTGTTTTTT. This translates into CASSSFLGELFF.

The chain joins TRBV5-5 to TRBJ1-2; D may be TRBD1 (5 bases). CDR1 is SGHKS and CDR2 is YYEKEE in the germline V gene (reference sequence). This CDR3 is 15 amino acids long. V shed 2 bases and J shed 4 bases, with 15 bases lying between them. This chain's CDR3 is CASSFGTEGSYGYTF. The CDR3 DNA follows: TGTGCCAGCAGCTTCGGGACGGAGGGCTCCTATGGCTACACCTTC.

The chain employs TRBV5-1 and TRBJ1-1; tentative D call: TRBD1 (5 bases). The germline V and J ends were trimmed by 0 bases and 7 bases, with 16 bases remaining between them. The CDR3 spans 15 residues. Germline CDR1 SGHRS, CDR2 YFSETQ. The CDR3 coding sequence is TGCGCCAGCAGCTTGGAAGTGGGGGGATACCTTGAAGCTTTCTTT. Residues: CASSLEVGGYLEAFF.

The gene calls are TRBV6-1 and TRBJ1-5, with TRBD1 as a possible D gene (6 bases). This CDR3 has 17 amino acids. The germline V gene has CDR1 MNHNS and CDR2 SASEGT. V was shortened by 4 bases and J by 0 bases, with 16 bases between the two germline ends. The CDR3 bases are TGTGCCAGCAGTGCCCGGGACACTCGCCTTAGCAATCAGCCCCAGCATTTT. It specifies CASSARDTRLSNQPQHF.

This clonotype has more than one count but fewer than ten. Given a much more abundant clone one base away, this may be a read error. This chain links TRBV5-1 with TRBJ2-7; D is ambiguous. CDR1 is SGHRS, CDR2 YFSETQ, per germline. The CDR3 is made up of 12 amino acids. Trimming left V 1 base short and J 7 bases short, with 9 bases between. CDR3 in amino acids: CASSLMRNEQYF. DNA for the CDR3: TGCGCCAGCAGCTTGATGCGGAATGAGCAGTACTTC.

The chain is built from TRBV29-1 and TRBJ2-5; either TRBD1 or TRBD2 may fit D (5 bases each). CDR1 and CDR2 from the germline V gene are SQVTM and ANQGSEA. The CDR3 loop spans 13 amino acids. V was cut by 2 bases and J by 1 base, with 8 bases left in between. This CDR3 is CSVEIGAQETQYF. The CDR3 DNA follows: TGCAGCGTTGAAATCGGGGCCCAAGAGACCCAGTACTTC.

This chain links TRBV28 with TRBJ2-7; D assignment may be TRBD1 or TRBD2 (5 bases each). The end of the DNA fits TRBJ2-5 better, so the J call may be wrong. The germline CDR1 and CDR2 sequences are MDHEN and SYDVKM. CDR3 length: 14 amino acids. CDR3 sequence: CASSLRDPQKTQYF. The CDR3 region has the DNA TGTGCCAGCAGTTTAAGGGACCCCCAGAAGACCCAGTACTTC.

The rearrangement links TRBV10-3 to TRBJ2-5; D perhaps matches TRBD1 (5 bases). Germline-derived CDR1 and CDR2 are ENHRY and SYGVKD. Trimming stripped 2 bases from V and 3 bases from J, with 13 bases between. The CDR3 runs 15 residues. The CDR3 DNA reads TGTGCCATCAGTGAGCTAGGGGCAGGGAAAGAGACCCAGTACTTC. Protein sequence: CAISELGAGKETQYF.

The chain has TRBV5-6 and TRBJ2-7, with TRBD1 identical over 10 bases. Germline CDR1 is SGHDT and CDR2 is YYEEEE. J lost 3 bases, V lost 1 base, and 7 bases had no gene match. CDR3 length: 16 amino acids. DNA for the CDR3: TGTGCCAGCAGCTTGACTACTGACAGGGGGCTCTACGAGCAGTACTTC. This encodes CASSLTTDRGLYEQYF.

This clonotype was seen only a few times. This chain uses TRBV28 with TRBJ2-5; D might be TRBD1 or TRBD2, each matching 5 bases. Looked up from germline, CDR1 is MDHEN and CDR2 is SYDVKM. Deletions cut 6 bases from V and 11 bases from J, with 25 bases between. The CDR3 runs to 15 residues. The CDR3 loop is CASSPITGRRNEQYF. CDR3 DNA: TGTGCCAGCAGCCCCATCACGGGACGCCGAAATGAGCAGTACTTC. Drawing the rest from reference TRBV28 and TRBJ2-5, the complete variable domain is DVKVTQSSRYLVKRTGEKVFLECVQDMDHENMFWYRQDPGLGLRLIYFSYDVKMKEKGDIPEGYSVSREKKERFSLILESASTNQTSMYLCASSPITGRRNEQYFGPGTRLLVL.

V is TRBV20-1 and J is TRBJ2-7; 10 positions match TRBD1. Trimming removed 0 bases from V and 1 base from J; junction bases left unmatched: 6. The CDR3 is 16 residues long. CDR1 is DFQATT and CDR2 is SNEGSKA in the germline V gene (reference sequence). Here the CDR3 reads CSARDGDRGISYEQYF. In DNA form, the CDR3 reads TGCAGTGCTAGAGATGGGGACAGGGGAATTTCCTACGAGCAGTACTTC.

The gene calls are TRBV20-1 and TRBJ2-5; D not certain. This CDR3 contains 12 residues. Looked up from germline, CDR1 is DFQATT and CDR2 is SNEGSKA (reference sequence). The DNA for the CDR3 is TGCAGCGCCGGACGGAATAAAGAGACCCAGTACTTC. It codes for CSAGRNKETQYF.

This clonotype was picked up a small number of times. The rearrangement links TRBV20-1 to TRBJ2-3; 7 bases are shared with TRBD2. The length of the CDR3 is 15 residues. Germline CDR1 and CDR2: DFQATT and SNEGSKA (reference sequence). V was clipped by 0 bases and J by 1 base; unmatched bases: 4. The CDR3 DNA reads TGCAGTGCTAGAGATCTGGGGGGGGGCACAGATACGCAGTATTTT. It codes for CSARDLGGGTDTQYF.

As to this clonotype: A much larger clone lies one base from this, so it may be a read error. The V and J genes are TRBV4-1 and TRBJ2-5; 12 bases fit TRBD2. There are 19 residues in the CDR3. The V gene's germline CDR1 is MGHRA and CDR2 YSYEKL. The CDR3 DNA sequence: TGCGCCAGCAGCCAACGAACTAGCGGGGGGATTCCGAGCCAAGAGACCCGGTACTTC. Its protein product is CASSQRTSGGIPSQETRYF.

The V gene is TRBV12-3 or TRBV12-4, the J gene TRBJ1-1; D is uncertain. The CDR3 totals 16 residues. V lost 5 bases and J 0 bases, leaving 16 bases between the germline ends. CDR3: CASSPGAGLLNTEAFF. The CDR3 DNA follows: TGTGCCAGCAGTCCAGGAGCGGGTCTCCTGAACACTGAAGCTTTCTTT.

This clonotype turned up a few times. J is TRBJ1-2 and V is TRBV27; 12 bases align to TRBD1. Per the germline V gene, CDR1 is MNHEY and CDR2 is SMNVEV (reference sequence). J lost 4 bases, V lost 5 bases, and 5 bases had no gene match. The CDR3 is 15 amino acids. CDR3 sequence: CASSPGTGGGYGYTF. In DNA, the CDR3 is TGTGCCAGCAGTCCCGGGACAGGGGGCGGCTATGGCTACACCTTC.

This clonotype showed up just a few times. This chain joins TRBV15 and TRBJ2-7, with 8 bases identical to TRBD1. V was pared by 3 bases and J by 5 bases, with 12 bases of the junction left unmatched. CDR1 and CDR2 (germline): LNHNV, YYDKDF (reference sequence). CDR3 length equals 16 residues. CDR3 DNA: TGTGCCACCAGCAGCCTCGCTCGGACAGGGAAACACGAGCAGTACTTC. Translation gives CATSSLARTGKHEQYF.

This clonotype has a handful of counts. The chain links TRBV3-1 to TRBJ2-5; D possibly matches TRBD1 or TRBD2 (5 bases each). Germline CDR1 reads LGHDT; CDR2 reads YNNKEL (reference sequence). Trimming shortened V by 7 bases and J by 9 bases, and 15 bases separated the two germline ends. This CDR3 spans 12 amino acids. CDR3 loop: CASMGPLGAQYF. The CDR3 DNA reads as TGTGCCAGCATGGGGCCCCTGGGGGCCCAGTACTTC.

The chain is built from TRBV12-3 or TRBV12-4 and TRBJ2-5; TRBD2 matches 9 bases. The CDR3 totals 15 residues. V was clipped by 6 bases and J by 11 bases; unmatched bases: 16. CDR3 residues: CASSSLSGGLVEQYF. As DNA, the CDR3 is TGTGCCAGCAGCTCACTTAGCGGGGGTCTGGTTGAGCAGTACTTC.